This is a list of T cell receptor beta chains from one sample in a study of blood T cell repertoires in COVID-19. Using immunoSEQ multiplex PCR, the repertoire was profiled, and TCRdb retains in-frame clones only, with some absent. The top ten hold around 5% of the sample, which has fewer than 400,000 clones, over 80% seen once. The sequencing input was PBMCs or T cells enriched from blood (not recorded which). All receptors derive from a man aged 25 to 45 who had recovered from COVID-19. CDR3s include the opening cysteine and the closing phenylalanine or tryptophan. D genes are given only for firm matches. Where a row states a size, it is once, few, many or the class of an expanded clone; other rows omit it.

V,J,D,size,CDR3,DNA
TRBV14,TRBJ1-1,.,once,CASSQEVGGAPNTEAFF,TGTGCCAGCAGCCAAGAAGTGGGTGGGGCCCCGAACACTGAAGCTTTCTTT
TRBV9,TRBJ1-3,TRBD1,.,CASNPGQGRNTIYF,TGTGCCAGCAACCCGGGACAGGGGAGAAACACCATATATTTT
TRBV27,TRBJ2-2,.,.,CASSPGTLNTGELFF,TGTGCCAGCAGTCCCGGGACACTTAACACCGGGGAGCTGTTTTTT
TRBV13,TRBJ1-1,TRBD1,.,CASSLGGQGSNTEAFF,TGTGCCAGCAGCTTAGGGGGACAGGGGTCTAACACTGAAGCTTTCTTT
TRBV11-2,TRBJ1-6,TRBD1,.,CASSFRGMDSPLHF,TGTGCCAGCAGCTTCAGGGGGATGGATTCACCCCTCCACTTT
TRBV9,TRBJ2-7,TRBD1,.,CASSVGTGAAYEQYF,TGTGCCAGCAGCGTAGGTACAGGGGCGGCCTACGAGCAGTACTTC
TRBV30,TRBJ1-5,.,.,CAWSAGARQPQHF,TGTGCCTGGAGTGCTGGGGCTCGGCAGCCCCAGCATTTT
TRBV6-4,TRBJ2-7,.,few,CASVNGQGPYEQYF,TGTGCCAGCGTGAATGGGCAGGGGCCCTACGAGCAGTACTTC
TRBV5-1,TRBJ1-2,.,.,CASSLAGEVSYGYTF,TGCGCCAGCAGCCTAGCCGGGGAGGTTAGCTATGGCTACACCTTC
TRBV5-5,TRBJ1-6,TRBD1,.,CASSLDRGLNNSPLHF,TGTGCCAGCAGCTTGGACAGGGGGTTAAATAATTCACCCCTCCACTTT
TRBV9,TRBJ2-1,TRBD2,.,CASSRTSGGASSYNEQFF,TGTGCCAGCAGTAGGACTAGCGGGGGGGCCAGCTCCTACAATGAGCAGTTCTTC
TRBV28,TRBJ1-5,.,few,CASSLGGENQPQHF,TGTGCCAGCAGTTTAGGCGGGGAAAATCAGCCCCAGCATTTT
TRBV30,TRBJ2-1,.,.,CAWSLSSSYNEQFF,TGTGCCTGGAGTCTCTCGAGCTCCTACAATGAGCAGTTCTTC
TRBV25-1,TRBJ1-5,TRBD1,.,CASHTGGFGSNQPQHF,TGTGCCAGTCACACAGGGGGATTCGGGAGCAATCAGCCCCAGCATTTT
TRBV15,TRBJ2-7,TRBD1,.,CATSRNRQGSLYEQYF,TGTGCCACCAGCAGAAACCGACAGGGATCCCTCTACGAGCAGTACTTC
TRBV19,TRBJ2-2,TRBD1,.,CASSRDRGRSTGELFF,TGTGCCAGTAGCCGGGACAGGGGGCGCAGCACCGGGGAGCTGTTTTTT
TRBV29-1,TRBJ2-3,.,.,CSVVPGVSSTDTQYF,TGCAGCGTTGTACCCGGGGTGTCAAGCACAGATACGCAGTATTTT
TRBV11-2,TRBJ1-4,TRBD1,.,CASSQSQGGIGEKLFF,TGTGCCAGCAGCCAAAGTCAGGGGGGAATTGGTGAAAAACTGTTTTTT
TRBV9,TRBJ2-3,.,.,CASSVDPQRTDTQYF,TGTGCCAGCAGCGTAGACCCACAACGCACAGATACGCAGTATTTT
TRBV5-1,TRBJ2-1,.,.,CASSLGPRGRNYNEQFF,TGCGCCAGCAGCTTGGGCCCCAGGGGGAGGAACTACAATGAGCAGTTCTTC
TRBV5-1,TRBJ2-7,.,.,CASSQTQGFEQYF,TGCGCCAGCAGCCAAACCCAGGGCTTCGAGCAGTACTTC
TRBV7-9,TRBJ1-5,TRBD1,.,CASSRDSLNQPQHF,TGTGCCAGCAGCCGGGACAGCCTTAATCAGCCCCAGCATTTT
TRBV2,TRBJ1-1,TRBD1,.,CASRVAQGAVTEAFF,TGTGCCAGCAGAGTCGCCCAGGGGGCGGTAACTGAAGCTTTCTTT
TRBV7-6,TRBJ1-1,.,.,CASSLASGGNTEAFF,TGTGCCAGCAGCTTAGCTTCGGGAGGGAACACTGAAGCTTTCTTT
TRBV24-1,TRBJ2-1,TRBD1,.,CATSLGGPTRNEQFF,TGTGCCACCAGTTTAGGGGGCCCTACTCGCAATGAGCAGTTCTTC
TRBV6-5,TRBJ1-2,TRBD1,.,CASSYGQGINGYTF,TGTGCCAGCAGTTACGGACAGGGAATCAATGGCTACACCTTC
TRBV28,TRBJ2-2,TRBD1,.,CASRLTGTGELFF,TGTGCCAGCAGGCTGACAGGGACCGGGGAGCTGTTTTTT
TRBV5-6,TRBJ2-7,.,.,CASSSVSYEQYF,TGTGCCAGCAGTTCGGTCTCCTACGAGCAGTACTTC
TRBV7-2,TRBJ2-7,.,.,CASSSRTKYEQYF,TGTGCCAGCAGCTCAAGGACAAAATACGAGCAGTACTTC
TRBV10-3,TRBJ2-3,TRBD2,.,CAISPGGDTQYF,TGTGCCATCAGTCCCGGGGGGGATACGCAGTATTTT
TRBV24-1,TRBJ2-5,.,.,CATSDPSQETQYF,TGTGCCACCAGTGACCCCTCCCAAGAGACCCAGTACTTC
TRBV9,TRBJ1-2,.,.,CASSVAGWGYGYTF,TGTGCCAGCAGCGTGGCAGGGTGGGGCTATGGCTACACCTTC
TRBV11-1,TRBJ1-6,TRBD1,few,CASSSRGTGVNSPLHF,TGTGCCAGCAGCTCAAGGGGGACAGGGGTCAATTCACCCCTCCACTTT
TRBV28,TRBJ2-2,.,.,CAIGGTSLNTGELFF,TGTGCCATCGGGGGAACTAGCCTAAACACCGGGGAGCTGTTTTTT
TRBV2,TRBJ2-7,.,.,CASRRTKKELSTYEQYF,TGTGCCAGCAGGAGGACTAAGAAGGAACTATCGACCTACGAGCAGTACTTC
TRBV10-2,TRBJ1-5,.,.,CASSEKGNQPQHF,TGCGCCAGCAGTGAAAAGGGGAATCAGCCCCAGCATTTT
TRBV5-1,TRBJ1-4,.,.,CASSLLGGGEKLFF,TGCGCCAGCAGCCTATTGGGCGGGGGTGAAAAACTGTTTTTT
TRBV19,TRBJ2-7,TRBD1,.,CASSQGQGVYEQYF,TGTGCCAGTAGTCAGGGACAGGGGGTCTACGAGCAGTACTTC
TRBV2,TRBJ1-1,TRBD1,few,CASSEDLAGGHAFF,TGTGCCAGCAGTGAAGATTTGGCAGGGGGCCATGCTTTCTTT
TRBV24-1,TRBJ1-1,.,.,CATSGGGGNTEAFF,TGTGCCACCAGTGGAGGGGGGGGGAACACTGAAGCTTTCTTT
TRBV19,TRBJ2-1,TRBD2,.,CASSIDPPGLAGAEQFF,TGTGCCAGTAGTATAGACCCTCCGGGACTAGCGGGGGCTGAGCAGTTCTTC
TRBV4-1,TRBJ2-7,.,.,CASSQGIGSYEQYF,TGCGCCAGCAGCCAAGGGATAGGGAGTTACGAGCAGTACTTC
TRBV27,TRBJ2-2,.,few,CASSQQGLNTGELFF,TGTGCCAGCAGTCAACAGGGACTAAACACCGGGGAGCTGTTTTTT
TRBV2,TRBJ1-1,TRBD1,.,CASSGQGTNTEAFF,TGTGCCAGCAGCGGACAGGGGACAAACACTGAAGCTTTCTTT
TRBV6-4,TRBJ1-2,.,once,CASSEDGRSGGYTF,TGTGCCAGCAGTGAGGATGGTCGGTCGGGTGGCTACACCTTC